This T cell receptor beta chain was found in a study of cytomegalovirus exposure and HLA in healthy donors. This clone was recorded a few times. J was trimmed by 3 bases and V by 5 bases; bases with no gene match: 7. Germline V gene sequence: CDR1 MDHEN, CDR2 SYDVKM. The CDR3 sequence is 14 residues long. This PCR relied on a set of 60 Vbeta primers and 13 Jbeta primers. TCRdb's table, derived via immunoSEQ multiplex PCR, lists solely in-frame clones and lacks some. The sample contains under 200,000 clones, over 70% of which appear only once. This TCR was sampled from a woman under 40 in good health and CMV-seronegative. The sequencing sample was made of PBMCs. The gene calls are TRBV28 and TRBJ2-7; 7 bases are shared with TRBD2. DNA of the CDR3: TGTGCCAGCAGTAACCCCCCGGGGGGCTACGAGCAGTACTTC. Protein: CASSNPPGGYEQYF.